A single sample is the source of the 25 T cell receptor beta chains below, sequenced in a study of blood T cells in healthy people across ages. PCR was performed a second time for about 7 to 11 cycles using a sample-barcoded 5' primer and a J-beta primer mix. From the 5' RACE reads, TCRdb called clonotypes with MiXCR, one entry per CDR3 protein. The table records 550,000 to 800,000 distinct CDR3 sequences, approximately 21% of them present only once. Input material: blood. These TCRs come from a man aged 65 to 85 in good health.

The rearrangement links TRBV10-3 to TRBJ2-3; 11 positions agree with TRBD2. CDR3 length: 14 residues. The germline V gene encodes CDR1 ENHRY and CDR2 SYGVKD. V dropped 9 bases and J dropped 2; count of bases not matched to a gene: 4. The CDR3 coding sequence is TGTGCCATGGGACTAGCGGAAACCACAGATACGCAGTATTTT. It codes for CAMGLAETTDTQYF.

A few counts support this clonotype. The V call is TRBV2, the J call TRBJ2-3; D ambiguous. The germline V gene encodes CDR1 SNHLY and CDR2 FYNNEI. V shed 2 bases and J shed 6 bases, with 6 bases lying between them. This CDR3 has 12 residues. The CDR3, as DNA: TGTGCCAGCAGTGAAATTAATGATACGCAGTATTTT. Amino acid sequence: CASSEINDTQYF.

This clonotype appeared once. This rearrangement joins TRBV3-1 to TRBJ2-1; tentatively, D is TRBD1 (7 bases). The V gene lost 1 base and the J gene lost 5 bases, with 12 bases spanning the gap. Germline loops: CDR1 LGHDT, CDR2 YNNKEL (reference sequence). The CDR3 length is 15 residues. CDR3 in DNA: TGTGCCAGCAGCCAAGGGCAGGGGGGACACAATGAGCAGTTCTTC. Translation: CASSQGQGGHNEQFF.

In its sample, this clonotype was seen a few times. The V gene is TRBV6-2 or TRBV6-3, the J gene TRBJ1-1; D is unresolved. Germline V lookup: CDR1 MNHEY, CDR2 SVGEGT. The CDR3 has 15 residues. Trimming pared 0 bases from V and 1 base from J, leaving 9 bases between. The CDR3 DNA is TGTGCCAGCAGTTACTCGTGGTACGGGAACACTGAAGCTTTCTTT. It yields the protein CASSYSWYGNTEAFF.

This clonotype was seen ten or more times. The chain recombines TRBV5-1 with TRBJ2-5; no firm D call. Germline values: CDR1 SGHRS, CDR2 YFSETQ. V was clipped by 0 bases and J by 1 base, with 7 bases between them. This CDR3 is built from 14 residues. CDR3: CASSLAQIQETQYF. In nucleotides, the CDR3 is TGCGCCAGCAGCTTGGCGCAGATCCAAGAGACCCAGTACTTC.

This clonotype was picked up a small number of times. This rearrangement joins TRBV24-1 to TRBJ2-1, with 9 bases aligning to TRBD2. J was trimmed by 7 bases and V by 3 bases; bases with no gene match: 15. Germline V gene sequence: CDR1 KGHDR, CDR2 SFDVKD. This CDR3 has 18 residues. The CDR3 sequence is CATSDPPGVAGEVNEQFF. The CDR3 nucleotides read TGTGCCACCAGTGATCCACCTGGGGTAGCGGGAGAAGTGAATGAGCAGTTCTTC.

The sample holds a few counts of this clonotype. Here the CDR3 reads CAVAPTDRDSYEQYF. The CDR3 nucleotides are TGTGCCGTTGCCCCGACGGACAGGGACTCCTACGAGCAGTACTTC. V usage is TRBV10-3 and J usage is TRBJ2-7; 8 nucleotides match TRBD1. V shed 11 bases and J 0 bases; nucleotides not matched to a gene: 12. CDR3 length: 15 amino acids. Per the germline V gene, CDR1 is ENHRY and CDR2 is SYGVKD.

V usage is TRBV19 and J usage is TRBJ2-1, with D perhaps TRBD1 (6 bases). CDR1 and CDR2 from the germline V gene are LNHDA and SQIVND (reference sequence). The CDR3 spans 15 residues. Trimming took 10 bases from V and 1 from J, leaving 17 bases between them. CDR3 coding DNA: TGTGCCACAGGGGATGAGCGGACTTCCTACAATGAGCAGTTCTTC. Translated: CATGDERTSYNEQFF.

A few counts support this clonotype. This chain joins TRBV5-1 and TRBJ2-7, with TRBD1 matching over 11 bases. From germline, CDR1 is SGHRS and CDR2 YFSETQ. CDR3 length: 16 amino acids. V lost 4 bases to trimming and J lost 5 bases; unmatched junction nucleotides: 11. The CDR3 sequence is CASSPRTGGLSNEQYF. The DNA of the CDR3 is TGCGCCAGCAGCCCCCGGACAGGGGGCTTATCAAACGAGCAGTACTTC. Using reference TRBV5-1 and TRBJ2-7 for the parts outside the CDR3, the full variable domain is KAGVTQTPRYLIKTRGQQVTLSCSPISGHRSVSWYQQTPGQGLQFLFEYFSETQRNKGNFPGRFSGRQFSNSRSEMNVSTLELGDSALYLCASSPRTGGLSNEQYFGPGTRLTVT.

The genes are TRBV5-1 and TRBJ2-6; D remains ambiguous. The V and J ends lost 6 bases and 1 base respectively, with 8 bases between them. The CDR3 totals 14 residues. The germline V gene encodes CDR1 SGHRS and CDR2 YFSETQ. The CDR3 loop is CASKTESGANVLTF. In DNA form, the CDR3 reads TGCGCCAGCAAAACAGAGTCTGGGGCCAACGTCCTGACTTTC.

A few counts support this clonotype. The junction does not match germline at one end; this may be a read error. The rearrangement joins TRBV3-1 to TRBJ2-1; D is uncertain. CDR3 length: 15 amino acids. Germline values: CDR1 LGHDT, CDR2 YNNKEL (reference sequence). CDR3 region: CASSQPYSSYNEHFF. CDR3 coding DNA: TGTGCCAGCAGCCAACCATATAGCTCCTACAATGAGCATTTCTTC.

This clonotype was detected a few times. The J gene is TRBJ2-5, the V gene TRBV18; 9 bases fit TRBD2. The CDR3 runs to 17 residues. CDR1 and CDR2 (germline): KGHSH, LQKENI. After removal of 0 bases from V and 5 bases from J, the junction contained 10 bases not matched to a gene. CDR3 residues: CASSPPPSGTWRETQYF. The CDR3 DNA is TGTGCCAGCTCACCACCTCCTAGCGGGACCTGGAGGGAGACCCAGTACTTC.

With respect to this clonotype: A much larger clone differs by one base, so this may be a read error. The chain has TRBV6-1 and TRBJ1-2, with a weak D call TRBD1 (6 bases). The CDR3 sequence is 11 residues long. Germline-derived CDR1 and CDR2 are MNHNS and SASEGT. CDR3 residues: CASSDTGGYIF. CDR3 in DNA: TGTGCCAGCAGTGATACGGGGGGCTACATCTTC.

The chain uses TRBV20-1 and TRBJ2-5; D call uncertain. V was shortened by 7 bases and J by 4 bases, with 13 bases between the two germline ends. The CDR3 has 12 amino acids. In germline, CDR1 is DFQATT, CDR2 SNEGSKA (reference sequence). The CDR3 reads CSVPGSPETQYF. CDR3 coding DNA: TGCAGTGTTCCTGGCTCTCCAGAGACCCAGTACTTC.

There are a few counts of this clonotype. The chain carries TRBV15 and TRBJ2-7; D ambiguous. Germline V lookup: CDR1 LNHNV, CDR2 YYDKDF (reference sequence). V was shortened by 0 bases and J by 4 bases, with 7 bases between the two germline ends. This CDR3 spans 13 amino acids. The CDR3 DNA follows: TGTGCCACCAGCAGAGATGTGGGGTACGAGCAGTACTTC. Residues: CATSRDVGYEQYF.

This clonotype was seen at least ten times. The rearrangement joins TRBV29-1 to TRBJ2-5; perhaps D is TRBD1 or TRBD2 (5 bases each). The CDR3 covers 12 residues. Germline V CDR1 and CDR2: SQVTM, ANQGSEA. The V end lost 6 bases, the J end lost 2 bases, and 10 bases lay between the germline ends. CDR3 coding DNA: TGCAGCGTAGGGACGGATCAAGAGACCCAGTACTTC. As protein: CSVGTDQETQYF.

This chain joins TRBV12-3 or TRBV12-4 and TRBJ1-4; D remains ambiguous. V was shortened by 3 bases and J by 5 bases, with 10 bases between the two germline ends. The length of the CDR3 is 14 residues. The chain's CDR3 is CASSLGRINEKLFF. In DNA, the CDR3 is TGTGCCAGCAGTTTGGGCAGGATAAATGAAAAACTGTTTTTT.

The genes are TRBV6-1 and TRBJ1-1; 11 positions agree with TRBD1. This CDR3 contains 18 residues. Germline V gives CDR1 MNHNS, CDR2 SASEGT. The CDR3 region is CCAFDGQGARTMNTEAFF. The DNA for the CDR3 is TGTTGCGCTTTCGACGGACAGGGGGCTAGGACAATGAACACTGAAGCTTTCTTT.

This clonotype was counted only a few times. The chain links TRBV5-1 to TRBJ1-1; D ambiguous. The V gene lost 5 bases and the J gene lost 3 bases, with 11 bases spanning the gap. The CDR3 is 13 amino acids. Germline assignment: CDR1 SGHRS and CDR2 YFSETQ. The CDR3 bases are TGCGCCAGCAGTTCGCCGAGGCACACTGAAGCTTTCTTT. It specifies CASSSPRHTEAFF.

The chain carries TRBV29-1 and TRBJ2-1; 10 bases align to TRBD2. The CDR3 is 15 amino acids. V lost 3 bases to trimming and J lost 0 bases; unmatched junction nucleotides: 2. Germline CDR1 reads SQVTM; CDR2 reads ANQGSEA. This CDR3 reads CSVDTSGTSYNEQFF. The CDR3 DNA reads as TGCAGCGTTGATACTAGCGGGACCTCCTACAATGAGCAGTTCTTC.

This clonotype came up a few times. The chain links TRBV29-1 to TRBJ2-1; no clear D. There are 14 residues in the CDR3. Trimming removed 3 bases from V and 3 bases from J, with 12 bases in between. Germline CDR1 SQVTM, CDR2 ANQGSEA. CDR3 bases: TGCAGCGTTGAGCGCGGCAGCCACTACAATGAGCAGTTCTTC. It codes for CSVERGSHYNEQFF.

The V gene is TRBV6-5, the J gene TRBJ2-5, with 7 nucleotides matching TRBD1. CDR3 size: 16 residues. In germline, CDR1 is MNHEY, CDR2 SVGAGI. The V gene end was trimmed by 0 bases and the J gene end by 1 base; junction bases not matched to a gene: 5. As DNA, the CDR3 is TGTGCCAGCAGTTACTCGAGGACAGGTCGCCAAGAGACCCAGTACTTC. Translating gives CASSYSRTGRQETQYF.

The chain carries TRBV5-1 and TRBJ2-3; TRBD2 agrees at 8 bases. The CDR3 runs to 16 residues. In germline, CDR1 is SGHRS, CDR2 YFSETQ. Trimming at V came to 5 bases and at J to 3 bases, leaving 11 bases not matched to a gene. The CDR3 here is CASRRDTGLVTDTQYF. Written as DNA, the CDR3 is TGCGCCAGCAGGCGAGATACGGGACTAGTAACAGATACGCAGTATTTT.

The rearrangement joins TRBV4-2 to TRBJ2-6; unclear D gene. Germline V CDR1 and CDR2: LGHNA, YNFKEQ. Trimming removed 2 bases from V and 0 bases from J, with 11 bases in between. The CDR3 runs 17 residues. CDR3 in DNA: TGTGCCAGCAGCCAATCGTTAGCCAGCTCTGGGGCCAACGTCCTGACTTTC. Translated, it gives CASSQSLASSGANVLTF.

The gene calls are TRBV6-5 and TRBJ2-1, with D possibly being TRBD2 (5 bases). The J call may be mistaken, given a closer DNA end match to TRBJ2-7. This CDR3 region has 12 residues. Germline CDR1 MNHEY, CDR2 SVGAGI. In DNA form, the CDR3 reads TGTGCCCAAGAGGGAGTCTGGTACGAGCAGTACTTC. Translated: CAQEGVWYEQYF.